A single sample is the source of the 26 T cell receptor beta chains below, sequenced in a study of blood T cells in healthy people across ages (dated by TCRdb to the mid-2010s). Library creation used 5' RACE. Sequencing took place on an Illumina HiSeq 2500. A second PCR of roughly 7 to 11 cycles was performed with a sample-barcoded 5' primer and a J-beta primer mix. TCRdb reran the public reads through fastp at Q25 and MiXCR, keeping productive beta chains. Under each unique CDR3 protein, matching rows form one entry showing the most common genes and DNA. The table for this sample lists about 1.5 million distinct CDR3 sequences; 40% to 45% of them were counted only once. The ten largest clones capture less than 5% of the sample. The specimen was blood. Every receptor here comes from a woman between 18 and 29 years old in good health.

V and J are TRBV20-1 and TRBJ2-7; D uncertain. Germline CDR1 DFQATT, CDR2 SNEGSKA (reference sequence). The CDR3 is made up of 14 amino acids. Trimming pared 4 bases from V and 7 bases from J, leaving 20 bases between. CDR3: CSAIEGPRLGEQYF. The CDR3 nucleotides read TGCAGTGCTATCGAAGGACCTAGATTAGGGGAGCAGTACTTC.

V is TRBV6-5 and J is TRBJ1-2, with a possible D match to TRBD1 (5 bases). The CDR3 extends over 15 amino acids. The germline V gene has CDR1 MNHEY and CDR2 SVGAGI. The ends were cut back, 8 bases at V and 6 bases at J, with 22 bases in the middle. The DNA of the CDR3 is TGTGCCAGCGGTGGGAGGGGCGCGCCTTCGAATGGCTACACCTTC. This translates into CASGGRGAPSNGYTF.

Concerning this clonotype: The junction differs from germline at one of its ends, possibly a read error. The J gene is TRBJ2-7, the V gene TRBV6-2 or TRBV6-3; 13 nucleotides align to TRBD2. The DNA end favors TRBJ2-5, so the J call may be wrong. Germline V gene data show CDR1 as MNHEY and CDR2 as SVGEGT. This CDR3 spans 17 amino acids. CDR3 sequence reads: CAGSYPLGLAGLETQYF. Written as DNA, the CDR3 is TGTGCCGGCAGTTACCCATTGGGACTAGCGGGATTGGAGACCCAGTACTTC.

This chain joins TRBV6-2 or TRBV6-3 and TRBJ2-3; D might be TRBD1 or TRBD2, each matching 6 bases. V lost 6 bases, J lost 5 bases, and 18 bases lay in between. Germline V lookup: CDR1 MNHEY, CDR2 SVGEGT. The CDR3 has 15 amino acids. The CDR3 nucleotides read TGTGCCAGCAGGCAGCGCGGGACACGCGGAGATACGCAGTATTTT. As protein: CASRQRGTRGDTQYF.

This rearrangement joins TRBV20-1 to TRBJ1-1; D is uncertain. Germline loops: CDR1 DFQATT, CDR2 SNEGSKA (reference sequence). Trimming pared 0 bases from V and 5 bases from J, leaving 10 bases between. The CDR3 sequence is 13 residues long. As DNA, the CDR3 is TGCAGTGCTAGAGAACCGATCGGGACTGAAGCTTTCTTT. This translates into CSAREPIGTEAFF.

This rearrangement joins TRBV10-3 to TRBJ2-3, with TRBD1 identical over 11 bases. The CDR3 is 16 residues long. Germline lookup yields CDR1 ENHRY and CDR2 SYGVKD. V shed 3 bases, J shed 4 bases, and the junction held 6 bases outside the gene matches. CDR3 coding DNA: TGTGCCATCAGTGATGCAGGACAGGGGGCAGCAGATACGCAGTATTTT. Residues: CAISDAGQGAADTQYF.

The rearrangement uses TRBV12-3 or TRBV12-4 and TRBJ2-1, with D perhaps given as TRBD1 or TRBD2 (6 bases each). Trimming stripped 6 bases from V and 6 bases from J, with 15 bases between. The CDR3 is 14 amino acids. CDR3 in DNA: TGTGCCAGCAGGTCCCAGGGGACTCCCAATGAGCAGTTCTTC. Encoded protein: CASRSQGTPNEQFF.

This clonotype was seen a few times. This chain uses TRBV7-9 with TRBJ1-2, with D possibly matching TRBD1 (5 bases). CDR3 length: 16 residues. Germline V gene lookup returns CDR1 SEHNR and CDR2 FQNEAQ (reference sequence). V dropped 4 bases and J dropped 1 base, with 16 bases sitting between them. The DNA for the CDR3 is TGTGCCAGCAGCTCGTACCCGGGACGGAATAACTATGGCTACACCTTC. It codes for CASSSYPGRNNYGYTF.

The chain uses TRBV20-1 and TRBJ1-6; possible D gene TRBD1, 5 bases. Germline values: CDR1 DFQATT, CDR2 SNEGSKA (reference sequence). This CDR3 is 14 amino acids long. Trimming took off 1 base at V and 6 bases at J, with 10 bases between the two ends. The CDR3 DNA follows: TGCAGTGCTAGAGGACAGACAGCTAATTCACCCCTCCACTTT. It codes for CSARGQTANSPLHF.

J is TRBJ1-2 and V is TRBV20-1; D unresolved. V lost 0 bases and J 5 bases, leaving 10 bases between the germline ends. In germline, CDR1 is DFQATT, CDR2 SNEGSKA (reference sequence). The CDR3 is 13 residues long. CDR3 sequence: CSARDATGYGYTF. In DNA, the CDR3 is TGCAGTGCTAGAGATGCCACCGGGTATGGCTACACCTTC.

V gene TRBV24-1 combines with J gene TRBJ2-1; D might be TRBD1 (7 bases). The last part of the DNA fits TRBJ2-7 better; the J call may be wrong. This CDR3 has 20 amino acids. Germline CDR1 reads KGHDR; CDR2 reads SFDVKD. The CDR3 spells CATSDPGAGQASASYIEQYF. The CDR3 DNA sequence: TGTGCCACCAGTGATCCAGGGGCAGGACAGGCTAGCGCCTCCTACATTGAGCAGTACTTC.

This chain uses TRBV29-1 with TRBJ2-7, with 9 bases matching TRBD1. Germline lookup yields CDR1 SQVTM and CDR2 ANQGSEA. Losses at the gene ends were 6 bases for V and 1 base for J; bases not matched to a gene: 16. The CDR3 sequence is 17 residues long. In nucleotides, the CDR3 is TGCAGCGTGACGGGACAGGGAATAAGGAAGGGGTCCTACGAGCAGTACTTC. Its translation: CSVTGQGIRKGSYEQYF.

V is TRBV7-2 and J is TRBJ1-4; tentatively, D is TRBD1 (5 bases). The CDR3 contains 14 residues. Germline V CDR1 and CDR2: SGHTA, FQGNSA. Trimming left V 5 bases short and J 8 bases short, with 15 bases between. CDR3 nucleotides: TGTGCCAGCAGCCTCGGGGGACGGATAGAAAAACTGTTTTTT. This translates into CASSLGGRIEKLFF. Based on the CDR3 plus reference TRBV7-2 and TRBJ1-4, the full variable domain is GAGVSQSPSNKVTEKGKDVELRCDPISGHTALYWYRQSLGQGLEFLIYFQGNSAPDKSGLPSDRFSAERTGGSVSTLTIQRTQQEDSAVYLCASSLGGRIEKLFFGSGTQLSVL.

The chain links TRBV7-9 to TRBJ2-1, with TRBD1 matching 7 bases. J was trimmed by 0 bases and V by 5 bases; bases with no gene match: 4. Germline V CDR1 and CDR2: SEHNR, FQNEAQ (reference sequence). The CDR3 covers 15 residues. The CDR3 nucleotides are TGTGCCAGCAGCGACCGGGACAGCTCCTACAATGAGCAGTTCTTC. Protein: CASSDRDSSYNEQFF.

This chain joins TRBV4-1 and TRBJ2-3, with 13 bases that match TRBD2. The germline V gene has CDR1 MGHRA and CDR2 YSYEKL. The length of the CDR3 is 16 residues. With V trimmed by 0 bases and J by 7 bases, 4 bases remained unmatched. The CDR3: CASSQDTGLAGNTQYF. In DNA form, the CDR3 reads TGCGCCAGCAGCCAAGATACGGGACTAGCGGGGAATACGCAGTATTTT.

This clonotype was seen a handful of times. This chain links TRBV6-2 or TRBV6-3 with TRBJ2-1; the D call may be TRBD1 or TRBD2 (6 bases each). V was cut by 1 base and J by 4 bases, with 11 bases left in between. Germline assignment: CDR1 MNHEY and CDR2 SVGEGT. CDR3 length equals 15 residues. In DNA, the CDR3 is TGTGCCAGCAGTTACTGGGGGGCCGGATACAATGAGCAGTTCTTC. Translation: CASSYWGAGYNEQFF.

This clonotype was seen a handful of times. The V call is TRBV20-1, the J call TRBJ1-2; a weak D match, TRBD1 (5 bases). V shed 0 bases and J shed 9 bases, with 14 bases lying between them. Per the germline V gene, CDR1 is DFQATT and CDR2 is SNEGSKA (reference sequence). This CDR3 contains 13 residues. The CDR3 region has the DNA TGCAGTGCTAGAGAGGGGGGGGATTGGAGCTACACCTTC. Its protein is CSAREGGDWSYTF.

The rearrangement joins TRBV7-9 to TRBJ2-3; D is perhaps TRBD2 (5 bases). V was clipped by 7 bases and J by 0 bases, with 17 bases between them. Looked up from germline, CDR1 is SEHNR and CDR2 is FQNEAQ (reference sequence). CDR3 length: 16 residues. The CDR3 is CASTRDVRESTDTQYF. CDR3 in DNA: TGTGCCAGCACCCGAGACGTTCGGGAAAGCACAGATACGCAGTATTTT.

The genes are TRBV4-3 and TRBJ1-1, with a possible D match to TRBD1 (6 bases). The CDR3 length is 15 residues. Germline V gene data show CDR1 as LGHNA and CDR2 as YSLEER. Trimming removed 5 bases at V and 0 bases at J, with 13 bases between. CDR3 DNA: TGCGCCAGCAGCTCGGACAGCGTCATGAACACTGAAGCTTTCTTT. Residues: CASSSDSVMNTEAFF.

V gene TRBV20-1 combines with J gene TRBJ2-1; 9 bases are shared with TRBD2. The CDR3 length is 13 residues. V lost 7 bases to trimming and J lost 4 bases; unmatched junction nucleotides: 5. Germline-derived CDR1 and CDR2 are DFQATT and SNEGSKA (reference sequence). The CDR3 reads CSGQRGDYNEQFF. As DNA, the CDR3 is TGCAGTGGGCAGCGGGGGGATTACAATGAGCAGTTCTTC.

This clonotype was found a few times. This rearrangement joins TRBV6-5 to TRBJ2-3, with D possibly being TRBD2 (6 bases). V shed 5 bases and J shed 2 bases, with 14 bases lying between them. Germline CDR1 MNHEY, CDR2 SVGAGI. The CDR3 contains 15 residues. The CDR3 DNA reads TGTGCCAGCAGTCCCGGGACTTACCCCACAGATACGCAGTATTTT. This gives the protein CASSPGTYPTDTQYF.

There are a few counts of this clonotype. The CDR3 sequence: CASSTDRFYTDTQYF. In nucleotides, the CDR3 is TGCGCCAGCAGCACAGACAGGTTTTACACAGATACGCAGTATTTT. The chain joins TRBV4-3 to TRBJ2-3; D may be TRBD1 (6 bases). V dropped 5 bases and J dropped 2 bases, with 14 bases sitting between them. The CDR3 is made up of 15 amino acids. The germline V gene encodes CDR1 LGHNA and CDR2 YSLEER.

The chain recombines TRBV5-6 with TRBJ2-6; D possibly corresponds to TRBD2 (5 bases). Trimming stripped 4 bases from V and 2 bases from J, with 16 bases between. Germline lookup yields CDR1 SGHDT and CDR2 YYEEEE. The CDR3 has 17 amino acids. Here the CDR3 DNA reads TGTGCCAGCAGCCTTATAGGTTCGGGAACTGGGGCCAACGTCCTGACTTTC. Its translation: CASSLIGSGTGANVLTF.

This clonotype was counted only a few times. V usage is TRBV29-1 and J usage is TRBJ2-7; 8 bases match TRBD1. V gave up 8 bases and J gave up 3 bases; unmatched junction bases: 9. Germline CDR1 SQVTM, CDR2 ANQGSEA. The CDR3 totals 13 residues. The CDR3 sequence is CSTSAGGNYEQYF. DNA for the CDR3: TGCAGCACATCGGCAGGGGGCAACTACGAGCAGTACTTC.

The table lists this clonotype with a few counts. The CDR3 DNA is TGCAGTGCTAGAGATCCCAGCGGGGGCCTCAATGAGCAGTTCTTC. Its protein product is CSARDPSGGLNEQFF. This sequence joins TRBV20-1 and TRBJ2-1; 8 bases align to TRBD2. The CDR3 length is 15 residues. The germline V gene has CDR1 DFQATT and CDR2 SNEGSKA (reference sequence). After removal of 0 bases from V and 6 bases from J, the junction contained 7 bases not matched to a gene.

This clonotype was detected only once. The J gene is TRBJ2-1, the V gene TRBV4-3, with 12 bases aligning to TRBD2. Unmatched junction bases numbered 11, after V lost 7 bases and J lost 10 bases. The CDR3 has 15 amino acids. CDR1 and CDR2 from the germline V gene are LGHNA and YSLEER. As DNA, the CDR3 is TGCGCCAGCAACCCGACTAGCGGGGGAAACTACGAGCAGTTCTTC. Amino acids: CASNPTSGGNYEQFF.